A selection of T cell receptor beta chains follows, all from one sample in a study of T cell responses to AZD1222 COVID-19 vaccine. The repertoire was sequenced with immunoSEQ multiplex PCR; TCRdb's copy has only in-frame clones and lacks some. Of 150,000 to 200,000 clones in the sample, about 92% were seen once. The specimen comprised peripheral blood, sampled on day 0 of AZD1222 vaccination. These receptors were obtained from an adult in good health. Each CDR3 is given with its conserved first and last residue. A D gene is named only where the DNA matches it firmly. The size of a clone is reported for some rows only, either as once, few or many, or as a class for expanded clones.

>TRBJ1-2|TRBV2|15|TRBD1|.
CASSEEAGQGYGYTF
TGTGCCAGCAGTGAAGAGGCGGGACAGGGGTATGGCTACACCTTC
>TRBJ2-7|TRBV7-8|15|.|once
CASSLATASTYEQYF
TGTGCCAGCAGCTTAGCTACAGCCAGTACCTACGAGCAGTACTTC
>TRBJ2-7|TRBV24-1|15|.|.
CATSDLGGGRYEQYF
TGTGCCACCAGTGATTTAGGGGGAGGCCGGTACGAGCAGTACTTC
>TRBJ1-1|TRBV28|11|.|.
CASVGDTEAFF
TGTGCCAGCGTCGGAGACACTGAAGCTTTCTTT
>TRBJ2-2|TRBV28|12|TRBD1|once
CASRQGTGELFF
TGTGCCAGCAGACAGGGGACCGGGGAGCTGTTTTTT
>TRBJ2-2|TRBV5-1|16|.|.
CASSLDRYGNTGELFF
TGCGCCAGCAGCTTGGACAGATACGGGAACACCGGGGAGCTGTTTTTT
>TRBJ1-5|TRBV5-1|16|.|few
CASSPGGLASNQPQHF
TGCGCCAGCAGTCCCGGGGGCCTCGCTAGCAATCAGCCCCAGCATTTT
>TRBJ1-2|TRBV5-4|15|.|.
CASSLVPETNYGYTF
TGTGCCAGCAGCTTGGTCCCAGAGACTAACTATGGCTACACCTTC
>TRBJ2-7|TRBV7-9|14|TRBD1|.
CASSSRDRAGEQYF
TGTGCCAGCAGCTCACGGGACAGGGCGGGTGAGCAGTACTTC
>TRBJ1-1|TRBV3-1/TRBV3-2|15|TRBD1|.
CASSPLGTVGFEAFF
TGTGCCAGCAGCCCACTCGGGACAGTCGGGTTTGAAGCTTTCTTT
>TRBJ1-2|TRBV6-1|13|TRBD1|.
CASSETGGNGYTF
TGTGCCAGCAGTGAGACAGGGGGGAATGGCTACACCTTC
>TRBJ2-2|TRBV4-1|13|.|.
CASSHRAPGELFF
TGCGCCAGCAGCCACCGGGCGCCCGGGGAGCTGTTTTTT
>TRBJ1-4|TRBV4-3|16|.|few
CASSLSLSGGAEKLFF
TGCGCCAGCAGCCTCAGCCTCAGCGGGGGGGCTGAAAAACTGTTTTTT
>TRBJ2-1|TRBV18|13|.|.
CASSLRQSDEQFF
TGTGCCAGCTCACTCAGACAGTCTGATGAGCAGTTCTTC
>TRBJ1-1|TRBV5-1|14|.|.
CASSLDRWNTEAFF
TGCGCCAGCAGCTTGGACAGGTGGAACACTGAAGCTTTCTTT
>TRBJ1-1|TRBV6-5|14|.|.
CASRTLPGNTEAFF
TGTGCCAGCAGGACCCTCCCAGGGAACACTGAAGCTTTCTTT
>TRBJ2-1|TRBV29-1|12|.|.
CSVGLDYNEQFF
TGCAGCGTTGGGCTCGACTACAATGAGCAGTTCTTC